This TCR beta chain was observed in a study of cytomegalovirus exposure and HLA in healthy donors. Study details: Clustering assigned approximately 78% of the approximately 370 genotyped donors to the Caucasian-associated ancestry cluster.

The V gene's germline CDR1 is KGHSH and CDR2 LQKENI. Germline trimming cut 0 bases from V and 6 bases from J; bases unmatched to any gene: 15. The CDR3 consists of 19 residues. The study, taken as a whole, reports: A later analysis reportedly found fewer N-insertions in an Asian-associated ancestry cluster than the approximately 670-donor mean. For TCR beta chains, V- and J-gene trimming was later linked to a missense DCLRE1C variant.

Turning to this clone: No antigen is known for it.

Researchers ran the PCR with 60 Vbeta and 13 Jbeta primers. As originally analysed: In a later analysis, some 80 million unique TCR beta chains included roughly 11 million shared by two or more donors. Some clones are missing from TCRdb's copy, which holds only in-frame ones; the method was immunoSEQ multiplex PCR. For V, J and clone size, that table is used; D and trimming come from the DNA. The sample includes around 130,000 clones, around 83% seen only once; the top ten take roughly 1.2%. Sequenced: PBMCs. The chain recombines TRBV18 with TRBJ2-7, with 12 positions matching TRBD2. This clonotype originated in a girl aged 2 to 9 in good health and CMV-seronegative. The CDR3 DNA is TGTGCCAGCTCACCACCTTCAAACCAGACTAGCGGGAGACTTGGCGAGCAGTACTTC. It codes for CASSPPSNQTSGRLGEQYF.